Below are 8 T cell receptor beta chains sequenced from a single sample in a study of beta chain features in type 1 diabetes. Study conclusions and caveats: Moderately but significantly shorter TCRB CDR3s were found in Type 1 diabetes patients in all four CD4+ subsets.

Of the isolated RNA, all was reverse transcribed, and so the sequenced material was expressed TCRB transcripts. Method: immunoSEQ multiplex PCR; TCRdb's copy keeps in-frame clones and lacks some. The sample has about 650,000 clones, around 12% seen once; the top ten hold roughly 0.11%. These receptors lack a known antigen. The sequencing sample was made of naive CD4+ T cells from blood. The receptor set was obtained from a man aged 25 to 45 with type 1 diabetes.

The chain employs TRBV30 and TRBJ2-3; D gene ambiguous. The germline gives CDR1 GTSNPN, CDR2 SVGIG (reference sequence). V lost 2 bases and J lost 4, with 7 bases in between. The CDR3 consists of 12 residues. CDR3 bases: TGTGCCTGGAGTCGTGGTGCAGATACGCAGTATTTT. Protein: CAWSRGADTQYF.

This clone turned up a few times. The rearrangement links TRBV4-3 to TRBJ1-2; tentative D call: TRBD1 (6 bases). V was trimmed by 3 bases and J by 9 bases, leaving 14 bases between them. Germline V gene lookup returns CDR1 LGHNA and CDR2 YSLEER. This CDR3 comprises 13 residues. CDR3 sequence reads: CASSHPRGLSYTF. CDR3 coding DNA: TGCGCCAGCAGCCACCCCAGGGGATTGAGCTACACCTTC.

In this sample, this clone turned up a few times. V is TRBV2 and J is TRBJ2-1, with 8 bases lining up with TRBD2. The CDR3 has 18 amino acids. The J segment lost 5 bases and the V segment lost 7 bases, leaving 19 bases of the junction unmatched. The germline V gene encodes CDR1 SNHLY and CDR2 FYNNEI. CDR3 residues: CASKAKRGYISEDNEQFF. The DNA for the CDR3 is TGTGCCAGCAAAGCAAAGCGGGGGTACATATCGGAGGACAATGAGCAGTTCTTC.

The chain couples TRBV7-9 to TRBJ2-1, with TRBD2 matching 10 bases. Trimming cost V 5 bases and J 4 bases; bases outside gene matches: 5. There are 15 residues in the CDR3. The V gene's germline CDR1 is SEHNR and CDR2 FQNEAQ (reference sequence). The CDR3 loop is CASSRTSGGYNEQFF. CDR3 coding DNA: TGTGCCAGCAGCCGGACTAGCGGAGGTTACAATGAGCAGTTCTTC. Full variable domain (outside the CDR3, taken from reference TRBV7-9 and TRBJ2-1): DTGVSQNPRHKITKRGQNVTFRCDPISEHNRLYWYRQTLGQGPEFLTYFQNEAQLEKSRLLSDRFSAERPKGSFSTLEIQRTEQGDSAMYLCASSRTSGGYNEQFFGPGTRLTVL.

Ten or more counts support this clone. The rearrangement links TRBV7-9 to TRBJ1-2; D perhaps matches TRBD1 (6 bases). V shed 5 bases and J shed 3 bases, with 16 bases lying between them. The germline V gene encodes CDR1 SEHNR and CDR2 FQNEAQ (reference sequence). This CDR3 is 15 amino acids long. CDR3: CASSPQVGADYGYTF. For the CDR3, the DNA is TGTGCCAGCAGCCCGCAGGTGGGGGCGGACTATGGCTACACCTTC.

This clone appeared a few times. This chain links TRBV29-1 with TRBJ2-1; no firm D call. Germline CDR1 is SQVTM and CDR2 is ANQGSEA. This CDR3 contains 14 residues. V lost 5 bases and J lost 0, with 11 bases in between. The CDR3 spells CSVPHSSSYNEQFF. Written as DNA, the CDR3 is TGCAGCGTTCCCCACTCGAGCTCCTACAATGAGCAGTTCTTC.

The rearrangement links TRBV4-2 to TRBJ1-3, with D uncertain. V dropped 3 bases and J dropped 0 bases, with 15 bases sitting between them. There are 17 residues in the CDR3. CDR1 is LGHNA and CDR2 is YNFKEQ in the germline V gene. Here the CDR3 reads CASSHIRGMDSGNTIYF. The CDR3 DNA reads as TGTGCCAGCAGCCACATCAGAGGCATGGACTCTGGAAACACCATATATTTT.

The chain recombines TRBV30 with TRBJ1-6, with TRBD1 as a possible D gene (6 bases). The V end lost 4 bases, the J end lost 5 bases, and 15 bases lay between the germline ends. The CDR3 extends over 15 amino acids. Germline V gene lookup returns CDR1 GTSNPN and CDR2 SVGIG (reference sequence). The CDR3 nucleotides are TGTGCCTGGACACCCCTGACAGGAAATAATTCACCCCTCCACTTT. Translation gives CAWTPLTGNNSPLHF. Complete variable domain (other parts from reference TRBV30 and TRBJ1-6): SQTIHQWPATLVQPVGSPLSLECTVEGTSNPNLYWYRQAAGRGLQLLFYSVGIGQISSEVPQNLSASRPQDRQFILSSKKLLLSDSGFYLCAWTPLTGNNSPLHFGNGTRLTVT.